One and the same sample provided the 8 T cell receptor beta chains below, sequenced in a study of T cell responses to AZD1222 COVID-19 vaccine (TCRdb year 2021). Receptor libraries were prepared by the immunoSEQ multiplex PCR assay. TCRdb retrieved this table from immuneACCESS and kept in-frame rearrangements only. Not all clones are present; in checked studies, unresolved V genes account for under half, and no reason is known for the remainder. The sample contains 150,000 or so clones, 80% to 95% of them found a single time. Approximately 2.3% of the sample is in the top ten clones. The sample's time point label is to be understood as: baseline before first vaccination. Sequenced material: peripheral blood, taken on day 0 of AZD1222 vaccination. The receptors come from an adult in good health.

The CDR3 sequence is CASSSTHRGLGNSPLHF. CDR3 coding DNA: TGTGCCAGCAGTTCGACACACAGGGGATTAGGTAATTCACCCCTCCACTTT. This chain connects TRBV27 to TRBJ1-6; TRBD1 agrees at 7 bases. V shed 4 bases, J shed 6 bases, and the junction held 12 bases outside the gene matches. The germline V gene has CDR1 MNHEY and CDR2 SMNVEV (reference sequence). The CDR3 sequence is 17 residues long.

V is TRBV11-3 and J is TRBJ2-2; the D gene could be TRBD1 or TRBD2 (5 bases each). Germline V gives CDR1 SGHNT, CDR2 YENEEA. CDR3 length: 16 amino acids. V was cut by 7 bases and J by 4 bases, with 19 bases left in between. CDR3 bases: TGTGCCAGCAACCATAGGACACCTCGGGGCACCGGGGAGCTGTTTTTT. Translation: CASNHRTPRGTGELFF. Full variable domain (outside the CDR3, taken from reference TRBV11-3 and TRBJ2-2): EAGVVQSPRYKIIEKKQPVAFWCNPISGHNTLYWYLQNLGQGPELLIRYENEEAVDDSQLPKDRFSAERLKGVDSTLKIQPAELGDSAVYLCASNHRTPRGTGELFFGEGSRLTVL.

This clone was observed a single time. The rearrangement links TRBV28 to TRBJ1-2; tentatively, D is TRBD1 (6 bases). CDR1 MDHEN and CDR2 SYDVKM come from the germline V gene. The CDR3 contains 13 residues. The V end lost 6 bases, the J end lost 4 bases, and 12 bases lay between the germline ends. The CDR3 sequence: CASSFGTPYGYTF. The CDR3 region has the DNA TGTGCCAGCAGCTTCGGGACACCCTATGGCTACACCTTC.

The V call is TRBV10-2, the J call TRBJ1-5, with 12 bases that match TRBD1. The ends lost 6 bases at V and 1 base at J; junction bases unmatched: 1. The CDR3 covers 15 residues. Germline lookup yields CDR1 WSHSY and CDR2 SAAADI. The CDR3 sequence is CASRGQGASNQPQHF. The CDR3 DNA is TGCGCCAGCAGGGGACAGGGGGCAAGCAATCAGCCCCAGCATTTT.

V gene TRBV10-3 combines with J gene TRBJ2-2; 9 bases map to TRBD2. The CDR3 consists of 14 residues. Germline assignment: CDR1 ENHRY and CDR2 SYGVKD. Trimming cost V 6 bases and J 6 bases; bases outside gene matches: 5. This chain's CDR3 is CAISFSGGPGELFF. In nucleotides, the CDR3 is TGTGCCATCAGCTTTAGCGGGGGCCCCGGGGAGCTGTTTTTT.

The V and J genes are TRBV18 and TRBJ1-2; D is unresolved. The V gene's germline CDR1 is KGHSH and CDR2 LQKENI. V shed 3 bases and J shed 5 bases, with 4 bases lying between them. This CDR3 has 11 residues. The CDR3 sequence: CASSPEYGYTF. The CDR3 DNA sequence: TGTGCCAGCTCACCTGAATATGGCTACACCTTC.

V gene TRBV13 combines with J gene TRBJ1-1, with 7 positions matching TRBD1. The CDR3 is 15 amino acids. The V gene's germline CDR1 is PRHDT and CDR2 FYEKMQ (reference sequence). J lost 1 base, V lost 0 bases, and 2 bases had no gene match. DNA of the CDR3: TGTGCCAGCAGCTTAGGGTGGACAGGGAACACTGAAGCTTTCTTT. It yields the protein CASSLGWTGNTEAFF.

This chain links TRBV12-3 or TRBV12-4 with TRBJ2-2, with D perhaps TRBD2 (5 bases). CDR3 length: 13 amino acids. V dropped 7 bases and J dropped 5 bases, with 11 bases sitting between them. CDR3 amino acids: CASTFGGTGELFF. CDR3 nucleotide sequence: TGTGCCAGCACCTTCGGCGGGACCGGGGAGCTGTTTTTT.